Listed below are T cell receptor beta chains from one sample, sequenced in a study of CD8+CD57+ T cells in acquired aplastic anemia. TCRdb re-called the reads through MiXCR, storing one row per CDR3 protein. The data contain under 200,000 distinct CDR3 sequences, over 60% of them singletons. The sequencing sample was made of sorted CD4+, CD8+, or CD8+CD57+ T cells (not recorded which) from PBMCs. These receptors were collected from a human donor with severe aplastic anemia or a healthy control (not recorded which). The CDR3 runs from the conserved cysteine through the conserved F or W. A D gene is named only where the DNA matches it firmly. Clone size is not always given. Where it is, it says once, few, many or a class for expanded clones.

>many|TRBJ1-2|TRBV7-9|-
TGTGCCAGCAGCTTAGGGGGGACGAGGACCAACTATGGCTACACCTTC
CASSLGGTRTNYGYTF
>-|TRBJ1-2|TRBV20-1|-
TGCAGTGCTAGAGACCTCCGGGGCGGCAGTGGCTACACCTTC
CSARDLRGGSGYTF
>-|TRBJ2-7|TRBV20-1|-
TGCAGTGCTAGTGATAGCCTCCGAGTCCAGGGGGAGCAGTACTTC
CSASDSLRVQGEQYF
>-|TRBJ2-1|TRBV12-3/TRBV12-4|-
TGTGCCAGCAGGGCCCCTGGCGGGAATAATGAGCAGTTCTTC
CASRAPGGNNEQFF
>-|TRBJ1-2|TRBV20-1|-
TGCAGTGCTAAGTTCCCCTACACCTTC
CSAKFPYTF
>-|TRBJ2-1|TRBV29-1|-
TGCAGCGGTCGGGACGGTAGCTCCTACAATGAGCAGTTCTTC
CSGRDGSSYNEQFF
>once|TRBJ2-2|TRBV24-1|-
TGTGCCACCAGTGACCCGCGGTTCGGGGAGCTGTTTTTT
CATSDPRFGELFF
>few|TRBJ2-5|TRBV19|-
TGTGCCAGTTCATCGGGCAGACAAGAGACCCAGTACTTC
CASSSGRQETQYF
>-|TRBJ2-7|TRBV12-5|-
TGTGCTAGTGGTCCCAGAGGGGACGAGCAGTACTTC
CASGPRGDEQYF
>-|TRBJ1-2|TRBV20-1|-
TGCAGTGCTGAGAGGGCAGGGTCCAACTATGGCTACACCTTC
CSAERAGSNYGYTF
>many|TRBJ1-1|TRBV19|-
TGTGCCAGTAGTATGGGGGACGCGGCGGCGGCTGAAGCTTTCTTT
CASSMGDAAAAEAFF
>-|TRBJ1-1|TRBV2|-
TGTGCCAGCCGAAGGGGGAATGCTTTCTTT
CASRRGNAFF
>-|TRBJ2-5|TRBV29-1|TRBD1
TGCAGCGTTGACAGACAGGGGGCGGTCCAGTACTTC
CSVDRQGAVQYF
>-|TRBJ2-2|TRBV7-9|-
TGTGCCAGCAGCCTACGGACACCCACCGGGGAGCTGTTTTTT
CASSLRTPTGELFF
>many|TRBJ1-2|TRBV5-8|-
TGTGCCAGCAGCTTGGGGGGGGACTATGGCTACACCTTC
CASSLGGDYGYTF
>once|TRBJ2-3|TRBV7-9|-
TGTGCCAGCAGCCTCCGGGACGGAGTCACAGATACGCAGTATTTT
CASSLRDGVTDTQYF
>-|TRBJ2-7|TRBV24-1|TRBD1
TGTGCCACCAGTGAGACCGGGACAGGGGTCGACGAGCAGTACTTC
CATSETGTGVDEQYF
>-|TRBJ1-1|TRBV20-1|TRBD1
TGCAGTGCTAGAGATCGGGACAGGAACACTGAAGCTTTCTTT
CSARDRDRNTEAFF
>-|TRBJ2-7|TRBV29-1|TRBD2
TGCAGCGGTTGGACTAGAGGGGAGCAGTACTTC
CSGWTRGEQYF
>-|TRBJ2-5|TRBV11-2|TRBD2
TGTGCCAGCAGCTCGTTCCTGAGGCGGGGGGGCTTGGAGACCCAGTACTTC
CASSSFLRRGGLETQYF
>-|TRBJ2-2|TRBV10-3|-
TGTGCCAGCAGGCTCAGGGGTTTCAGGGACACCGGGGAGCTGTTTTTT
CASRLRGFRDTGELFF
>-|TRBJ1-4|TRBV29-1|-
TGCAGCGTTGTACAGAATGAAAAACTGTTTTTT
CSVVQNEKLFF
>-|TRBJ2-2|TRBV5-1|-
TGCGCCAGCAGCTTGTTTCAGAGTAACACCGGGGAGCTGTTTTTT
CASSLFQSNTGELFF
>-|TRBJ2-7|TRBV7-2|-
TGTGCCAGCAGCTTAGCGGTCGCGGGGACCAAGCAGTACTTC
CASSLAVAGTKQYF
>-|TRBJ2-2|TRBV5-1|-
TGCGCCAGCAGCGCTAGGGGCTCGAACACCGGGGAGCTGTTTTTT
CASSARGSNTGELFF
>-|TRBJ2-7|TRBV14|TRBD2
TGTGCCAGCAGCCAAGAGGGGGAGGGTTACGAGCAGTGCTTC
CASSQEGEGYEQCF
>-|TRBJ2-3|TRBV7-3|TRBD2
TGTGCCAGCAGCTTGAGCGGGGAGGATACGCAGTATTTT
CASSLSGEDTQYF
>-|TRBJ2-1|TRBV2|TRBD2
TGTGCCAGCAGCATGCTAGCGGCCTCCTACAATGAGCAGTTCTTC
CASSMLAASYNEQFF
>many|TRBJ2-7|TRBV7-2|-
TGTGCCAGCAGCTCCGAGAGCTACGAGCAGTACTTC
CASSSESYEQYF
>-|TRBJ1-4|TRBV20-1|-
TGCAGTGCCCCCGGTGCAGGGCGGCTGGAAAAACTGTTTTTT
CSAPGAGRLEKLFF
>-|TRBJ1-1|TRBV2|-
TGTGCCAGCAGGCTGGGGGTCAGCCGTAACACTGAAGCTTTCTTT
CASRLGVSRNTEAFF
>-|TRBJ1-6|TRBV29-1|-
TGCAGCGTTCTTGAAGGACAAAATTCACCCCTCCACTTT
CSVLEGQNSPLHF
>-|TRBJ1-2|TRBV7-9|-
TGTGCCAGCAGCGCCACAGGGACGGAATTGAAATCGGGCTACACCTTC
CASSATGTELKSGYTF
>-|TRBJ2-1|TRBV7-9|-
TGTGCCAGCAGCTTAGCGTGGGGAGGCGATGAGCGGTTCTTC
CASSLAWGGDERFF
>once|TRBJ2-7|TRBV7-8|TRBD1
TGTGCCAGCAGCTTAGGAGCGGACAGGTCGGATGGGTCCCCATACGAGCAGTACTTC
CASSLGADRSDGSPYEQYF
>many|TRBJ2-7|TRBV9|TRBD1
TGTGCCAGCAGCGGGGGTTCGGGACAGGACTTCTACGAGCAGTACTTC
CASSGGSGQDFYEQYF
>few|TRBJ2-7|TRBV7-2|-
TGTGCCAGCAGCTTAACGGGGAACTACGAGCAGTACTTC
CASSLTGNYEQYF
>-|TRBJ2-7|TRBV19|TRBD1
TGTGCCAGTAGTATCGCAACAGGGGACGAGCAGTACTTC
CASSIATGDEQYF
>-|TRBJ2-7|TRBV12-3/TRBV12-4|TRBD1
TGTGCCAGCAGTCCTACCCGACAGGGAGCCGCCGAGCAGTACTTC
CASSPTRQGAAEQYF
>few|TRBJ1-1|TRBV29-1|TRBD1
TGCAGCGGGGGAGGGGGCGTGATTGAAGCTTTCTTT
CSGGGGVIEAFF
>-|TRBJ1-3|TRBV7-2|-
TGTGCCAGCAGCGCCGACGTACTACGCTCTGGAAACACCATATATTTT
CASSADVLRSGNTIYF
>-|TRBJ1-6|TRBV9|-
TGTGCCAGCAGCGGGAGCAATTCACCCCTCCACTTT
CASSGSNSPLHF
>-|TRBJ2-5|TRBV19|-
TGTGCCAGTAGTATAGGCCCGGGACTTCAAGAGACCCAGTACTTC
CASSIGPGLQETQYF
>-|TRBJ2-2|TRBV7-2|-
TGTGCCAGCAGCCTCGAGGTCGGGGAGCTGTTTTTT
CASSLEVGELFF
>many|TRBJ1-1|TRBV28|TRBD1
TGTGCCAGCAGTGGAGACAGGGGAGGACACACTGAAGCTTTCTTT
CASSGDRGGHTEAFF